A single sample is the source of the 17 T cell receptor beta chains below, sequenced in a study of T cells expressing NK-cell markers. TCRdb re-called the 5' RACE reads, yielding one record per CDR3 amino acid sequence without DNA. This sample's table reports roughly 150,000 distinct CDR3 sequences. The sequenced sample was blood T cells: a sorted CD56 or NKG2C T cell subset, CD4+ or CD8+ T cells, or bulk PBMC T cells (not recorded which). The receptors were gathered from a woman aged 18 to 75 in good health.

The genes are TRBV5-1 and TRBJ1-6. The CDR3 loop spans 14 amino acids. The germline V gene has CDR1 SGHRS and CDR2 YFSETQ. CDR3 in amino acids: CASGVGRENSPLHF.

The chain couples TRBV3-1 to TRBJ2-7; TCRdb selects TRBD1, and the lack of DNA leaves this call unchecked. The CDR3 has 12 amino acids. The germline V gene has CDR1 LGHDT and CDR2 YNNKEL (reference sequence). The CDR3: CASSWGGYEQYF.

The rearrangement joins TRBV5-8 to TRBJ1-2. Germline V CDR1 and CDR2: SGHTS, YDEGEE. The CDR3 consists of 17 residues. This chain's CDR3 is CASSLLSGPGKNYGYTF.

This rearrangement joins TRBV18 to TRBJ2-2. The CDR3 consists of 14 residues. CDR1 is KGHSH, CDR2 LQKENI, per germline. The CDR3 is CASSPPPVTGELFF.

The V gene is TRBV30, the J gene TRBJ2-5. The CDR3 sequence is 13 residues long. Germline V gene data show CDR1 as GTSNPN and CDR2 as SVGIG (reference sequence). CDR3 residues: CAWSVLVGKTQYF.

The V and J genes are TRBV20-1 and TRBJ1-2. There are 11 residues in the CDR3. The germline V gene has CDR1 DFQATT and CDR2 SNEGSKA (reference sequence). This chain's CDR3 is CSASLGYGYTF.

This rearrangement joins TRBV15 to TRBJ1-5; the TCRdb call, TRBD1, lacks DNA for checking. CDR3 length: 18 residues. Germline V gene sequence: CDR1 LNHNV, CDR2 YYDKDF (reference sequence). The CDR3: CATSRGTGGVYSNQPQHF.

This chain links TRBV12-3 or TRBV12-4 with TRBJ2-7. CDR3 length: 16 amino acids. CDR3: CASSFSGSLFSYEQYF.

The chain combines TRBV29-1 with TRBJ2-1; TCRdb calls TRBD2, which cannot be checked without DNA. The germline V gene has CDR1 SQVTM and CDR2 ANQGSEA. The CDR3 contains 14 residues. The CDR3 loop reads CSVPPSGAFNEQFF.

The chain uses TRBV30 and TRBJ2-1. Looked up from germline, CDR1 is GTSNPN and CDR2 is SVGIG (reference sequence). The CDR3 loop spans 11 amino acids. This chain's CDR3 is CAWSAGGGQFF.

The chain carries TRBV14 and TRBJ1-6. The germline V gene encodes CDR1 SGHDN and CDR2 FVKESK. This CDR3 has 15 amino acids. The CDR3 sequence: CASSRRGVYNSPLHF. Supplemented by reference TRBV14 and TRBJ1-6, the full variable domain reads EAGVTQFPSHSVIEKGQTVTLRCDPISGHDNLYWYRRVMGKEIKFLLHFVKESKQDESGMPNNRFLAERTGGTYSTLKVQPAELEDSGVYFCASSRRGVYNSPLHFGNGTRLTVT.

V usage is TRBV5-1 and J usage is TRBJ2-3; TCRdb's assignment of TRBD2 cannot be checked, as there is no DNA. Germline lookup yields CDR1 SGHRS and CDR2 YFSETQ. The CDR3 extends over 15 amino acids. The CDR3 sequence is CASSLFGRSGDTQYF. Drawing the rest from reference TRBV5-1 and TRBJ2-3, the complete variable domain is KAGVTQTPRYLIKTRGQQVTLSCSPISGHRSVSWYQQTPGQGLQFLFEYFSETQRNKGNFPGRFSGRQFSNSRSEMNVSTLELGDSALYLCASSLFGRSGDTQYFGPGTRLTVL.

J is TRBJ2-7 and V is TRBV6-1; the D call from TCRdb, TRBD2, cannot be confirmed without DNA. CDR1 is MNHNS, CDR2 SASEGT, per germline. This CDR3 comprises 15 residues. The CDR3 spells CASKKLSSGNYEQYF.

This chain joins TRBV6-5 and TRBJ2-3; TCRdb calls TRBD2, which cannot be checked without DNA. CDR1 and CDR2 (germline): MNHEY, SVGAGI. This CDR3 has 17 amino acids. CDR3 protein: CASSPPPGRVRTDTQYF.

This sequence joins TRBV7-2 and TRBJ2-1; TCRdb's D call of TRBD1 is untestable without DNA. Germline CDR1 reads SGHTA; CDR2 reads FQGNSA. CDR3 length: 13 residues. The CDR3 sequence: CATRMTGSNEQFF. The entire variable domain, with the rest obtained from reference TRBV7-2 and TRBJ2-1, is as follows: GAGVSQSPSNKVTEKGKDVELRCDPISGHTALYWYRQSLGQGLEFLIYFQGNSAPDKSGLPSDRFSAERTGGSVSTLTIQRTQQEDSAVYLCATRMTGSNEQFFGPGTRLTVL.

The chain recombines TRBV20-1 with TRBJ2-2; the TCRdb call, TRBD1, lacks DNA for checking. Germline V gene sequence: CDR1 DFQATT, CDR2 SNEGSKA (reference sequence). The CDR3 is made up of 12 amino acids. The CDR3 here is CSAPTSPGELFF.

The chain links TRBV20-1 to TRBJ2-5; no DNA is available, so the TRBD1 call from TCRdb remains unchecked. The CDR3 loop spans 15 amino acids. Germline V CDR1 and CDR2: DFQATT, SNEGSKA (reference sequence). The chain's CDR3 is CSASRGIKTQETQYF.